Listed below are T cell receptor beta chains from one sample, sequenced in a study of TIL therapy for anti-PD-1-resistant metastatic lung cancer. Produced via immunoSEQ multiplex PCR; TCRdb's table is partial and in-frame only. The sample lists around 21,000 clones, 70% to 80% occurring once. This specimen consisted of blood, obtained at baseline. These receptors were collected from a person aged 25 to 80 with non-small cell lung cancer. Each CDR3 is given with its conserved first and last residue.

v_call | cdr3_length | cdr3_aa
TRBV29-1 | 18 | CSVTEGLAGGRGKDTQYF
TRBV19 | 16 | CASRTPRTGHYYGYTF
TRBV5-1 | 12 | CASSPGERGYTF
TRBV7-9 | 14 | CASSLAAGRAEQYF
TRBV4-1 | 18 | CASSQAAGQGTLHDGYTF
TRBV6-5 | 13 | CASSLDSNYGYTF
TRBV20-1 | 14 | CSASQQGPTGELFF
TRBV19 | 15 | CASSINRGPGSPLHF
TRBV6-4 | 16 | CASSDSGGGAPDTQYF
TRBV30 | 13 | CAWSFLLGQPQHF
TRBV2 | 12 | CASRQGNTEAFF
TRBV9 | 16 | CASSTQMGGSTDTQYF
TRBV2 | 13 | CASRTETVYGYTF
TRBV6-9 | 12 | CASSSGEGSQYF
TRBV10-3 | 15 | CASNSAGGLTDTQYF
TRBV5-1 | 15 | CASSLGLADQETQHF
TRBV3-1/TRBV3-2 | 17 | CASSQELSQGPYTEAFF
TRBV6-2/TRBV6-3 | 14 | CASSYSGRVTEAFF
TRBV30 | 11 | CAWGGSNEQFF
TRBV24-1 | 16 | CATSDWTGTANEKLFF
TRBV5-4 | 15 | CASSSRLAGVDTQYF
TRBV5-6 | 15 | CASSLGLSGANVLTF
TRBV9 | 15 | CASSFSQGARSGYTF
TRBV24-1 | 13 | CATSDRRGNGYTF
TRBV4-3 | 14 | CASSQDGATDTQYF